This TCR beta chain was sequenced during a study of T-cell reconstitution after alpha-beta-depleted transplantation in children. Findings of the study overall: The study reportedly traced alpha-beta T cells about two months after transplant to several hundred expanded graft clones. Several patients had high TCRbeta diversity at day 60; it came from surviving recipient T cells and thymic progenitors. A year post-transplant, T-cell counts and diversity derived mostly from newly produced T cells.

Molecular barcoding with unique molecular identifiers was used for the TCRbeta library. TCRdb ran MiXCR on the PCR reads and lists one entry per CDR3 protein. The repertoire holds about 200,000 distinct CDR3 sequences, with under 8.5% as singletons. The length of the CDR3 is 14 residues. V gave up 2 bases and J gave up 0 bases, with 2 bases separating them. Germline-derived CDR1 and CDR2 are MNHEY and SVGAGI. This clonotype was detected only a few times. Its antigen remains unidentified. This may come from a read error, since a much larger clone is one base off. The TCR was taken from a boy between 2 and 15 years old with acute lymphoblastic leukemia, due to receive a stem cell transplant. The chain links TRBV6-5 to TRBJ2-6; D remains unclear. The source material was PBMCs, sampled before TCRalphabeta/CD19-depleted stem cell transplant. The CDR3 nucleotides are TGTGCCAGCAGTTACATCTCTGGGGCCAACGTCCTGACTTTC. Amino acid sequence: CASSYISGANVLTF.